Listed here is a single T cell receptor (beta chain). The entry originates in a study of blood T cell repertoires in COVID-19. At the level of the study: The study drew acute and convalescent COVID-19 samples from the United States, Italy and Spain. PBMCs, B-cell-depleted T cells, or T cells were the source of the cDNA or gDNA that made up the material.

Sequenced by immunoSEQ multiplex PCR; TCRdb stores in-frame clones only, minus some. The data hold a few hundred thousand clones, with around 85% observed a single time. Losses at the gene ends were 4 bases for V and 5 bases for J; bases not matched to a gene: 5. CDR3 length equals 15 residues. Germline loops: CDR1 SNHLY, CDR2 FYNNEI. Membership in each cohort depended on participant-reported clinical history. The J gene is TRBJ2-2, the V gene TRBV2, with 9 bases matching TRBD2. The sequence came from a woman aged 30 to 39 who had recovered from COVID-19. Sequenced sample: PBMCs or T cells enriched from blood (not recorded which). CDR3 coding DNA: TGTGCCAGCAGTGTGCTAGCGGGAAAAACCGGGGAGCTGTTTTTT. Translation: CASSVLAGKTGELFF.